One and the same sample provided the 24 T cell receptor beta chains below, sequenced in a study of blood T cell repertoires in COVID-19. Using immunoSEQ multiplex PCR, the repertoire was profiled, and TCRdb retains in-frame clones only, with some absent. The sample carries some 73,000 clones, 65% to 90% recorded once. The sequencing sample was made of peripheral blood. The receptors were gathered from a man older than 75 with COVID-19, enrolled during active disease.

CDR3 sequence (DNA): TGTGCCAGCAGCGTAGTAACAGGGGGAATGGGGGCTGACACTGAAGCTTTCTTT. This codes for CASSVVTGGMGADTEAFF. V is TRBV9 and J is TRBJ1-1; 8 positions match TRBD1. This CDR3 comprises 18 residues. V gave up 0 bases and J gave up 3 bases; unmatched junction bases: 13. Germline V gives CDR1 SGDLS, CDR2 YYNGEE.

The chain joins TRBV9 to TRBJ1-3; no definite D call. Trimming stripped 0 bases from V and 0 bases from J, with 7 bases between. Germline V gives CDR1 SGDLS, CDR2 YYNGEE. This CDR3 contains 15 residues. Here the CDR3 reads CASSVGGVSGNTIYF. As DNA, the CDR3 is TGTGCCAGCAGCGTAGGGGGAGTCTCTGGAAACACCATATATTTT.

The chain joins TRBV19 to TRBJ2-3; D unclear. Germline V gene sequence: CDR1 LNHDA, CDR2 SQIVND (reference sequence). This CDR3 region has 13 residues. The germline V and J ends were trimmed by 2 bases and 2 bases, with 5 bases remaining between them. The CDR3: CASSIYNTDTQYF. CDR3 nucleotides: TGTGCCAGTAGTATATACAACACAGATACGCAGTATTTT. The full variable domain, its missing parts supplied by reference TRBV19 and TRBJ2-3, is DGGITQSPKYLFRKEGQNVTLSCEQNLNHDAMYWYRQDPGQGLRLIYYSQIVNDFQKGDIAEGYSVSREKKESFPLTVTSAQKNPTAFYLCASSIYNTDTQYFGPGTRLTVL.

The CDR3 is CASSSRTGMTNTEAFF. The CDR3 DNA reads as TGTGCCAGCAGTTCGCGGACAGGGATGACGAACACTGAAGCTTTCTTT. This chain joins TRBV27 and TRBJ1-1, with TRBD1 matching over 8 bases. The CDR3 is made up of 16 amino acids. CDR1 is MNHEY and CDR2 is SMNVEV in the germline V gene (reference sequence). The junction had 8 bases not matched to a gene; V was cut back by 4 bases and J by 1 base.

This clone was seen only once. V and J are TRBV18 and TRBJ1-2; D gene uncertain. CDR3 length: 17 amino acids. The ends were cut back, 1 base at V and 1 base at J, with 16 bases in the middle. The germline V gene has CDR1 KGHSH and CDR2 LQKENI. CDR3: CASSPRLQWEGNYGYTF. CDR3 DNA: TGTGCCAGCTCACCACGCTTGCAGTGGGAGGGTAACTATGGCTACACCTTC.

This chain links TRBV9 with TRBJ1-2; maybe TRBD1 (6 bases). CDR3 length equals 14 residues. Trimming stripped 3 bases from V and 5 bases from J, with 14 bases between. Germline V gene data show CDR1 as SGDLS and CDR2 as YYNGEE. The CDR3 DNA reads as TGTGCCAGCAGCGCCTCGGGGGGCGCGTATGGCTACACCTTC. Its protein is CASSASGGAYGYTF.

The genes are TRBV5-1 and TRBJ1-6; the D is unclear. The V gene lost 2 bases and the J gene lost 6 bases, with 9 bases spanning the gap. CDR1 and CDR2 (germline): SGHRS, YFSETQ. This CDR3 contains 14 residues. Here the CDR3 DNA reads TGCGCCAGCAGCTTCACTCCGCCTAATTCACCCCTCCACTTT. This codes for CASSFTPPNSPLHF. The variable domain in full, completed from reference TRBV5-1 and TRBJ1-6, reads KAGVTQTPRYLIKTRGQQVTLSCSPISGHRSVSWYQQTPGQGLQFLFEYFSETQRNKGNFPGRFSGRQFSNSRSEMNVSTLELGDSALYLCASSFTPPNSPLHFGNGTRLTVT.

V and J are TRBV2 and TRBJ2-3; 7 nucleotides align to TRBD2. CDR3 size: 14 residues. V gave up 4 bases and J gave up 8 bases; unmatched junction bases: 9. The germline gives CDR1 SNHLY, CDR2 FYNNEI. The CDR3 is CASSVGGGVGTQYF. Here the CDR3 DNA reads TGTGCCAGCAGTGTTGGCGGGGGTGTAGGTACGCAGTATTTT.

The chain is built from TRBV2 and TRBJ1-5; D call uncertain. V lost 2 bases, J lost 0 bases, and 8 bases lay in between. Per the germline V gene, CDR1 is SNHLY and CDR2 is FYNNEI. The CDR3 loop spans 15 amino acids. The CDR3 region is CASSENGYSNQPQHF. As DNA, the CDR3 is TGTGCCAGCAGTGAAAACGGTTATAGCAATCAGCCCCAGCATTTT.

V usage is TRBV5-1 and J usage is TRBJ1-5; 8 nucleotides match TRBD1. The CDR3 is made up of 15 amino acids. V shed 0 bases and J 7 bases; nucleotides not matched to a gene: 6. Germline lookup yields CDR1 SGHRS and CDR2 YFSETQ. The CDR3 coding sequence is TGCGCCAGCAGCTTGGGGGGCTGGACAGGGCAGCCCCAGCATTTT. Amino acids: CASSLGGWTGQPQHF.

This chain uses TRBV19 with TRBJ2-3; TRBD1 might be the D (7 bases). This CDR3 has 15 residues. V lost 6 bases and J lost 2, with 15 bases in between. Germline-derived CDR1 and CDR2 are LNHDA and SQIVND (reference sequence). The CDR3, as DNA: TGTGCCAGTAGCCGGGGCAGGGGGGACACAGATACGCAGTATTTT. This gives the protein CASSRGRGDTDTQYF.

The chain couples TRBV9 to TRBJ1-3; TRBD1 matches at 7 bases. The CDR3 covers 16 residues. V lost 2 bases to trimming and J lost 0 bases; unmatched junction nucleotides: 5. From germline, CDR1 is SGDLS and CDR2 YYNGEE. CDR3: CASSVGDRASGNTIYF. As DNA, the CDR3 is TGTGCCAGCAGCGTTGGAGACAGGGCCTCTGGAAACACCATATATTTT. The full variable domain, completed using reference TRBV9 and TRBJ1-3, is DSGVTQTPKHLITATGQRVTLRCSPRSGDLSVYWYQQSLDQGLQFLIQYYNGEERAKGNILERFSAQQFPDLHSELNLSSLELGDSALYFCASSVGDRASGNTIYFGEGSWLTVV.

CDR3 residues: CASSPDRGGNTIYF. The CDR3 DNA sequence: TGTGCCAGCTCACCCGACCGGGGGGGAAACACCATATATTTT. The chain uses TRBV18 and TRBJ1-3; perhaps TRBD1 as D (5 bases). Trimming took 3 bases from V and 4 from J, leaving 10 bases between them. The CDR3 length is 14 residues. Germline V lookup: CDR1 KGHSH, CDR2 LQKENI.

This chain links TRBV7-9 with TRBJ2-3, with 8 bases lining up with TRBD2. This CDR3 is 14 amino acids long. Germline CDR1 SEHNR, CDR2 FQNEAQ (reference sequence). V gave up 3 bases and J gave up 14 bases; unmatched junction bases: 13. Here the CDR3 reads CASSFEGVGTSVYF. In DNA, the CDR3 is TGTGCCAGCAGCTTTGAAGGGGTAGGGACTAGTGTGTATTTT.

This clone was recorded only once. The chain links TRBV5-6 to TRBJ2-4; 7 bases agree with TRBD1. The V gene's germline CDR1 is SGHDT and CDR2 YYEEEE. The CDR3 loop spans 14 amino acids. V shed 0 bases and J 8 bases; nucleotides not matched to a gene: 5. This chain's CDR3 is CASSLARGWYIQYF. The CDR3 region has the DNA TGTGCCAGCAGCTTGGCCAGGGGGTGGTACATTCAGTACTTC.

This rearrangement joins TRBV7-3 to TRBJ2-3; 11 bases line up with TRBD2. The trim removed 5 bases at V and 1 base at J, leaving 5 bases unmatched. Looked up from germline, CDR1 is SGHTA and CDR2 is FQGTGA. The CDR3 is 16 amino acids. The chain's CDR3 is CASSPIAGGGTDTQYF. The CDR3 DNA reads TGTGCCAGCAGCCCTATAGCGGGGGGGGGCACAGATACGCAGTATTTT.

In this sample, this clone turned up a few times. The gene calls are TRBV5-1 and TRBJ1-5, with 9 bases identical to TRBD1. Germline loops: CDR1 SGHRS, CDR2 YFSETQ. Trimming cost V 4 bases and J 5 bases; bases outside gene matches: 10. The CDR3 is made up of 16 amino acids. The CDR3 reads CASSPMPGQGYQPQHF. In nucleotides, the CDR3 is TGCGCCAGCAGCCCGATGCCGGGACAGGGCTATCAGCCCCAGCATTTT.

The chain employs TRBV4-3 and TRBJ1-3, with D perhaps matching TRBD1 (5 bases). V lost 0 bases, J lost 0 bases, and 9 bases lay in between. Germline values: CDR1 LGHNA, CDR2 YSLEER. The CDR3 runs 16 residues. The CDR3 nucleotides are TGCGCCAGCAGCCAAGAGGGGCAGATCTCTGGAAACACCATATATTTT. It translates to CASSQEGQISGNTIYF.

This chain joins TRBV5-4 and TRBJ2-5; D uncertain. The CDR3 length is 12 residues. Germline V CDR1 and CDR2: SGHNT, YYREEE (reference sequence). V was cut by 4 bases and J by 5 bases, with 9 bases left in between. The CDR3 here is CASSEAEETQYF. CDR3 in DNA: TGTGCCAGCAGCGAAGCCGAGGAGACCCAGTACTTC.

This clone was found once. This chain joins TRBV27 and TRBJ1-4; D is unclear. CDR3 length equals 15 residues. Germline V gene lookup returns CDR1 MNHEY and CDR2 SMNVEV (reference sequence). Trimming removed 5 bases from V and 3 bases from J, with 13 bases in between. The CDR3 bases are TGTGCCAGCAGTAACCCCGGGAAGTCTAATGAAAAACTGTTTTTT. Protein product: CASSNPGKSNEKLFF. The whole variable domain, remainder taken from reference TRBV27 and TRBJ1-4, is EAQVTQNPRYLITVTGKKLTVTCSQNMNHEYMSWYRQDPGLGLRQIYYSMNVEVTDKGDVPEGYKVSRKEKRNFPLILESPSPNQTSLYFCASSNPGKSNEKLFFGSGTQLSVL.

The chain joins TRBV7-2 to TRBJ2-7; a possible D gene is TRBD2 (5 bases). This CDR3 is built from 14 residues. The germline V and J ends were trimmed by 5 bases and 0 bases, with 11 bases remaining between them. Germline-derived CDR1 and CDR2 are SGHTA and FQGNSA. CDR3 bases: TGTGCCAGCAGCGCTGGACTGAACTCCTACGAGCAGTACTTC. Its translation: CASSAGLNSYEQYF.

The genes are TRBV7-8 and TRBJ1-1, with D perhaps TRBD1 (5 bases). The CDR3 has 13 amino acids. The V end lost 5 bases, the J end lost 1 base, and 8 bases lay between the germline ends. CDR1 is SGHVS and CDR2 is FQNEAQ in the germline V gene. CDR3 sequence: CASSRGGNTEAFF. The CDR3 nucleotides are TGTGCCAGCAGCCGGGGGGGGAACACTGAAGCTTTCTTT.

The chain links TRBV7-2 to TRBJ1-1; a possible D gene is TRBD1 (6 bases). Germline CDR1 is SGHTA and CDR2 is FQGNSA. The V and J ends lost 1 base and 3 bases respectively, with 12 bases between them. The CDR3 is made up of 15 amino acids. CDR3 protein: CASSLEAGADTEAFF. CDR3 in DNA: TGTGCCAGCAGCTTAGAGGCGGGGGCAGACACTGAAGCTTTCTTT.

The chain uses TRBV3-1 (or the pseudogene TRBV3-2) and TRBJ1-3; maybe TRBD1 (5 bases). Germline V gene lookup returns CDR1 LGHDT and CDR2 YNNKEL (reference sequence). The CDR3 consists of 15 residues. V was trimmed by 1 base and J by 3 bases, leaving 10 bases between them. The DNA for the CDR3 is TGTGCCAGCAGCCAAGCAGGGTTTGGTGGAAACACCATATATTTT. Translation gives CASSQAGFGGNTIYF.